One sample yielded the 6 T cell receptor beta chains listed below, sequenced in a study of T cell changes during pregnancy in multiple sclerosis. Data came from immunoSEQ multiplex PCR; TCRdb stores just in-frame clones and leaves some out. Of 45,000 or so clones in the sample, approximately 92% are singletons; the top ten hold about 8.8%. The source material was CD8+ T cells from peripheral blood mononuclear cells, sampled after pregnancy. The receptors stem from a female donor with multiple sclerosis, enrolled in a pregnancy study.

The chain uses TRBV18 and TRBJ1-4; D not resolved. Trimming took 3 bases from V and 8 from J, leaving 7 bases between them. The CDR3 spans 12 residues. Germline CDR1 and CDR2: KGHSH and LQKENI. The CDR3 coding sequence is TGTGCCAGCTCACCCTCGGTGGAAAAACTGTTTTTT. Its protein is CASSPSVEKLFF.

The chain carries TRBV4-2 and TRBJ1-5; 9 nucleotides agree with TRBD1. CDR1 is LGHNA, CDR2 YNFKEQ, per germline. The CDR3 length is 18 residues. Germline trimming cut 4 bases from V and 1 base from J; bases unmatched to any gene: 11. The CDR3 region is CASSRRTGADWSNQPQHF. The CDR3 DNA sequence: TGTGCCAGCAGCCGCCGGACAGGGGCGGACTGGAGCAATCAGCCCCAGCATTTT.

The CDR3 loop is CASSSASRYSGETQYF. The CDR3, as DNA: TGTGCCAGTAGTTCCGCTTCAAGGTATAGCGGGGAGACCCAGTACTTC. The rearrangement joins TRBV19 to TRBJ2-5, with 7 bases lining up with TRBD2. The V segment lost 5 bases and the J segment 5 bases; nucleotides outside the gene matches: 14. The CDR3 runs to 16 residues. The germline V gene has CDR1 LNHDA and CDR2 SQIVND (reference sequence).

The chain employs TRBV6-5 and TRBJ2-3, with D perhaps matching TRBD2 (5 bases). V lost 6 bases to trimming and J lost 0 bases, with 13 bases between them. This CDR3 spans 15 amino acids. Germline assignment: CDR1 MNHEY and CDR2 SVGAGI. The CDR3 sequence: CASRTRQSSTDTQYF. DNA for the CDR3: TGTGCCAGCAGAACTAGGCAGTCTAGCACAGATACGCAGTATTTT.

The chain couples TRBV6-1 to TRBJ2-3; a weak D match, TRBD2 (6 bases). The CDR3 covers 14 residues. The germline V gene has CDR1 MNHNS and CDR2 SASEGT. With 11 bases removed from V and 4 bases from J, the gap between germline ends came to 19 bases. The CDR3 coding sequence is TGTGCCGCGGATAGCCCGGGAGAAGCAGATACGCAGTATTTT. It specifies CAADSPGEADTQYF.

CDR3 sequence: CASIPGGVSGAHGETQYF. CDR3 DNA: TGTGCCAGCATCCCCGGGGGGGTAAGCGGGGCCCACGGGGAGACCCAGTACTTC. The chain is built from TRBV7-8 and TRBJ2-5; 8 bases fit TRBD2. From germline, CDR1 is SGHVS and CDR2 FQNEAQ. After removal of 7 bases from V and 5 bases from J, the junction contained 21 bases not matched to a gene. This CDR3 comprises 18 residues.